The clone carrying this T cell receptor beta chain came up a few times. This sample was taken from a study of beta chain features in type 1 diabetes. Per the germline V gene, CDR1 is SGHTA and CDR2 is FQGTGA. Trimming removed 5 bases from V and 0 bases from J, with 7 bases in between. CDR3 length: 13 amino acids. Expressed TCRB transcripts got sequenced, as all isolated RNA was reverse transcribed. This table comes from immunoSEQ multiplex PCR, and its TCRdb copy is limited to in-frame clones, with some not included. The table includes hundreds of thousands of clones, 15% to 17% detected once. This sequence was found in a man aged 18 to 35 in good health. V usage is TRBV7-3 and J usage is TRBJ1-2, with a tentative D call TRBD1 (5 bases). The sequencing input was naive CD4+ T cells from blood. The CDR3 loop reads CASSMTANYGYTF. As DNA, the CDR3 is TGTGCCAGCAGCATGACAGCTAACTATGGCTACACCTTC.